This T cell receptor beta chain was captured by sequencing in a study of T cell repertoires in cytomegalovirus infection. Overall study findings and caveats: Summed frequency of shared TCR beta families picked out CMV carriers who also had the relevant HLA. Ex vivo, HLA-C-restricted CMV-specific TCR beta clonotypes prevailed over the rest of the response.

This clonotype was picked up many times. Antigen unknown. TCRdb ran MiXCR on the reads and lists one entry per CDR3 protein. In the table there are fewer than 250,000 distinct CDR3 sequences, over 9% of which are singletons. The length of the CDR3 is 14 residues. CDR1 SGHTA and CDR2 FQGNSA come from the germline V gene. Trimming took 4 bases from V and 4 from J; bases not matched to a gene: 4. This TCR came from a human donor in good health (CMV status not recorded). Some clones in this sample may be carry-over from other donors' samples. The sample consisted of PBMCs. This chain joins TRBV7-2 and TRBJ1-5; 7 bases fit TRBD1. CDR3 sequence (DNA): TGTGCCAGCAGCTCGACAGGGCGAAATCAGCCCCAGCATTTT. Its translation is CASSSTGRNQPQHF.